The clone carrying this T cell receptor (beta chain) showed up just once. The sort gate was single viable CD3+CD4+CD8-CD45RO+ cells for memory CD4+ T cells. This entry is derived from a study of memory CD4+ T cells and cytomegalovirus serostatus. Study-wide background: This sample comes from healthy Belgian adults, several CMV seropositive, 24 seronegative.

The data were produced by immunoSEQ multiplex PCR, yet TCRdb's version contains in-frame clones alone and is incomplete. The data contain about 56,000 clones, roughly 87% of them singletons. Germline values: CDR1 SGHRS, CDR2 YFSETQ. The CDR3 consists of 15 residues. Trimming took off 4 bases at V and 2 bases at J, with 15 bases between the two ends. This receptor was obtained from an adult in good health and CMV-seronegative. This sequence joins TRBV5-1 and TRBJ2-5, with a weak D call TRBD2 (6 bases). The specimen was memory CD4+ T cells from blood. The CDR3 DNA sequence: TGCGCCAGCAGCCCGGAGGGACTTAGTCAAGAGACCCAGTACTTC. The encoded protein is CASSPEGLSQETQYF.